This T cell receptor beta chain was sequenced in a study of T cell responses to AZD1222 COVID-19 vaccine. Study-level points and caveats: Increased Spike-specific TCR breadth and depth were observed after two AZD1222 doses. Baseline seropositives among AZD1222 recipients totaled only five or six. Females made up more of the donors, who were largely white British, and clonal diversity may have come out too low.

The CDR3 runs to 14 residues. Trimming at V came to 0 bases and at J to 1 base, leaving 0 bases not matched to a gene. Germline V gene data show CDR1 as SGDLS and CDR2 as YYNGEE. As regards this clone: No antigen is known for it. This sample also contains other DNA sequences that code for the same CDR3.

TCRdb's table, derived via immunoSEQ multiplex PCR, lists solely in-frame clones and lacks some. The sample carries approximately 150,000 clones, approximately 89% recorded once. The V gene is TRBV9, the J gene TRBJ2-7; 8 bases line up with TRBD1. Sequencing was performed on peripheral blood, taken 28 days after the second AZD1222 dose. The TCR originated in an adult who received the AZD1222 COVID-19 vaccine. CDR3 nucleotides: TGTGCCAGCAGCGTAGACAGGGGGTCCTACGAGCAGTACTTC. Protein: CASSVDRGSYEQYF.